This T cell receptor beta chain was documented in a study of blood T cell repertoires in COVID-19. Background on the study: Some COVID-19 samples were acute and others convalescent; all came from the United States, Italy and Spain. T cells, B-cell-depleted T cells, or PBMCs supplied cDNA or gDNA.

Germline V lookup: CDR1 ENHRY, CDR2 SYGVKD. V was clipped by 2 bases and J by 7 bases, with 5 bases between them. CDR3 length: 11 residues. Authors' data handling: Estimation of nucleated cell counts relied on the amplification of reference gene primers. The method was immunoSEQ multiplex PCR; TCRdb's version includes in-frame clones alone and lacks a portion of them. D and trimming come from the DNA, and the V and J calls and clone size come from that table. The table shows 200,000 or so clones, with 84% occurring only once. This clone was seen a handful of times. The receptor comes from a human donor in a cohort sampled during active COVID-19. Sequencing input: peripheral blood. The genes are TRBV10-3 and TRBJ1-1, with D unclear. CDR3 sequence reads: CAISEGGEAFF. CDR3 nucleotides: TGTGCCATCAGTGAGGGAGGTGAAGCTTTCTTT.